This TCR beta chain was captured in a study of T cell responses to AZD1222 COVID-19 vaccine. Overall study context: Second-dose intervals near 4 or 12 weeks were combined. Overall study results and limits: Females outnumbered males among donors, who were mostly white British; clonal diversity was possibly underestimated. After two AZD1222 doses, spike-specific TCR breadth and depth rose versus day 0. In all cases, repertoires were sampled only after the peak T cell response.

Sequencing was performed with immunoSEQ multiplex PCR; in TCRdb, only in-frame clones are kept and a portion is missing. The sample shows over 100,000 clones, about nine tenths of them seen only once. Notes on this clone: The target antigen is unknown.

The source is an adult in good health. The material sequenced was peripheral blood, taken on day 0 of AZD1222 vaccination.

CDR3 DNA: TGTGCCAGCAGCCAAGAGGGACTAGCGGGACCCTACAATGAGCAGTTCTTC. Residues: CASSQEGLAGPYNEQFF. The rearrangement links TRBV4-2 to TRBJ2-1, with 13 bases matching TRBD2. J gave up 2 bases and V 0 bases, and 1 base lay outside the gene matches. Germline CDR1 is LGHNA and CDR2 is YNFKEQ. This CDR3 has 17 residues.